The rows below give T cell receptor beta chains drawn from one sample of a study of blood T cells in healthy people across ages. TCRdb independently ran MiXCR on the 5' RACE reads; one entry per CDR3 protein. The sample contains over 1.5 million distinct CDR3 sequences, about 50% of which appear only once. The sequencing sample was made of blood. These TCRs come from a woman aged 40 to 50 in good health. Both conserved end residues are part of each CDR3. A D gene is named only where the DNA matches it firmly. Rows may omit the clone size; those that give it use once, few, many or a size class.

TRBD2	-	TRBV5-1	TRBJ2-1	CASSLGVAGSNEQFF	TGCGCCAGCAGCTTGGGGGTAGCGGGGAGCAATGAGCAGTTCTTC
-	-	TRBV20-1	TRBJ1-2	CSARGPNLYGYTF	TGCAGTGCTAGAGGGCCCAACCTCTATGGCTACACCTTC
-	-	TRBV27	TRBJ1-2	CASSSAGNLYGYTF	TGTGCCAGCAGTAGCGCAGGGAATCTATATGGCTACACCTTC
-	-	TRBV5-5	TRBJ1-5	CASSLDPAGARNQPQHF	TGTGCCAGCAGCTTGGATCCGGCAGGGGCCCGCAATCAGCCCCAGCATTTT
TRBD2	-	TRBV20-1	TRBJ2-7	CSQSGGAYEQYF	TGCAGCCAGAGCGGGGGGGCTTACGAGCAGTACTTC
TRBD1	few	TRBV20-1	TRBJ1-5	CSAGTGGAYQPQHF	TGCAGTGCGGGGACAGGGGGCGCGTATCAGCCCCAGCATTTT
TRBD1	-	TRBV12-3/TRBV12-4	TRBJ2-5	CAGRGTPKQETQYF	TGTGCCGGCAGGGGGACACCTAAGCAGGAGACCCAGTACTTC
-	-	TRBV7-6	TRBJ2-3	CASSLDYDTQYF	TGTGCCAGCAGCCTTGACTACGATACGCAGTATTTT
TRBD1	few	TRBV14	TRBJ2-3	CASSQDQGQPTDTQYF	TGTGCCAGCAGCCAAGATCAGGGACAGCCAACAGATACGCAGTATTTT
TRBD2	-	TRBV12-3/TRBV12-4	TRBJ2-7	CASSPSPGAGGLNEQYF	TGTGCCAGCAGTCCCTCCCCGGGGGCGGGGGGGCTAAATGAGCAGTACTTC
-	-	TRBV20-1	TRBJ2-7	CSARSVDNSYEQYF	TGCAGTGCTAGATCGGTTGACAATTCCTACGAGCAGTACTTC
TRBD1	-	TRBV7-9	TRBJ1-6	CASSPQPGQGPSSYNSPLHF	TGTGCCAGCAGCCCGCAACCGGGACAGGGGCCCAGCTCCTATAATTCACCCCTCCACTTT
-	once	TRBV7-9	TRBJ2-1	CASSSGLATGIYYNERFF	TGTGCCAGCAGCTCTGGTCTAGCCACGGGTATCTACTACAATGAGCGGTTCTTC
TRBD2	-	TRBV6-6	TRBJ2-3	CASRRTSTVTDTQYF	TGTGCCAGCAGGCGGACTAGTACAGTAACAGATACGCAGTATTTT
-	-	TRBV6-1	TRBJ1-6	CASSEKEVSPLHF	TGTGCCAGCAGTGAAAAAGAAGTCTCACCCCTCCACTTT
TRBD1	-	TRBV28	TRBJ1-2	CASSPGTAFWGYTF	TGTGCCAGCAGTCCTGGGACAGCGTTTTGGGGCTACACCTTC
-	-	TRBV3-1	TRBJ1-3	CASSQDFSGNTIYF	TGTGCCAGCAGCCAGGACTTCTCTGGAAACACCATATATTTT
TRBD2	-	TRBV4-1	TRBJ2-5	CASSRNSGGEQETQYF	TGCGCCAGCAGTCGCAATAGCGGGGGGGAACAAGAGACCCAGTACTTC
-	-	TRBV19	TRBJ2-3	CASSHTDAQYF	TGTGCCAGTAGTCACACAGATGCGCAGTATTTT
-	-	TRBV6-1	TRBJ1-1	CASRGLGTGNTEAFF	TGTGCCAGCAGAGGCCTAGGGACGGGCAACACTGAAGCTTTCTTT
-	-	TRBV7-6	TRBJ1-1	CASTQNGHRNTEAFF	TGTGCCAGCACCCAAAACGGACATAGGAACACTGAAGCTTTCTTT
TRBD1	-	TRBV2	TRBJ2-7	CASSVDRVTYEQYF	TGTGCCAGCAGTGTTGACAGGGTAACCTACGAGCAGTACTTC
-	-	TRBV4-3	TRBJ2-3	CASSQESGLSTDTQYF	TGCGCCAGCAGCCAAGAATCGGGTTTATCCACAGATACGCAGTATTTT
TRBD1	few	TRBV7-6	TRBJ2-3	CASSLVYRGDTQYF	TGTGCCAGCAGCTTAGTTTACAGGGGGGATACGCAGTATTTT
-	-	TRBV18	TRBJ1-2	CASSQDSGGVYGYTF	TGTGCCAGCTCACAGGACTCCGGTGGGGTATATGGCTACACCTTC
-	-	TRBV20-1	TRBJ2-7	CSASWGLRGTYEQYF	TGCAGTGCTAGTTGGGGACTCCGAGGCACCTACGAGCAGTACTTC
-	-	TRBV5-5	TRBJ1-6	CASSLVTGSTSPLHF	TGTGCCAGCAGCTTGGTAACAGGGTCAACTTCACCCCTCCACTTT
TRBD2	-	TRBV2	TRBJ2-3	CARTSGNSTDTQYF	TGTGCCAGGACTAGCGGGAATAGCACAGATACGCAGTATTTT
-	-	TRBV5-1	TRBJ2-1	CASIFRVNNEQFF	TGCGCCAGCATCTTTCGGGTTAACAATGAGCAGTTCTTC
-	-	TRBV14	TRBJ2-7	CASSRAPAQARYEQYF	TGTGCCAGCAGCCGCGCCCCCGCACAGGCACGCTACGAGCAGTACTTC
-	-	TRBV7-9	TRBJ2-7	CASSLEGGMYEQYF	TGTGCCAGCAGCTTAGAGGGGGGAATGTACGAGCAGTACTTC
-	-	TRBV27	TRBJ2-3	CASSLMGAVDTQYF	TGTGCCAGCAGTTTAATGGGGGCAGTAGATACGCAGTATTTT
TRBD2	-	TRBV7-2	TRBJ2-1	CASSFLPSGGADEQFF	TGTGCCAGCAGCTTCTTACCTAGCGGGGGGGCAGATGAGCAGTTCTTC
-	few	TRBV20-1	TRBJ2-3	CSAVPYSTDTQYF	TGCAGTGCTGTCCCCTATAGCACAGATACGCAGTATTTT
-	-	TRBV27	TRBJ2-4	CASSSGPTMGKNIQYF	TGTGCCAGCAGTTCCGGACCTACGATGGGCAAAAACATTCAGTACTTC
-	-	TRBV2	TRBJ2-5	CASSGGGTPPETQYF	TGTGCCAGCAGTGGGGGCGGAACGCCCCCAGAGACCCAGTACTTC
-	-	TRBV29-1	TRBJ1-2	CSVEVYNYGYTF	TGCAGCGTTGAAGTCTATAACTATGGCTACACCTTC
-	-	TRBV6-2/TRBV6-3	TRBJ2-1	CASSYIGGAGNEQFF	TGTGCCAGCAGTTATATTGGGGGCGCAGGAAATGAGCAGTTCTTC
TRBD2	-	TRBV2	TRBJ2-5	CASRSGLVGETQYF	TGTGCCAGCCGTTCCGGACTAGTCGGAGAGACCCAGTACTTC
-	-	TRBV20-1	TRBJ2-1	CSAIKFNEQFF	TGCAGTGCTATAAAGTTCAATGAGCAGTTCTTC
TRBD1	-	TRBV20-1	TRBJ1-2	CSAGGAGGYTF	TGCAGTGCAGGGGGCGCCGGTGGCTACACCTTC
-	-	TRBV24-1	TRBJ1-2	CATSDAGVFEGYTF	TGTGCCACCAGTGATGCAGGGGTTTTCGAAGGCTACACCTTC
TRBD2	-	TRBV20-1	TRBJ2-1	CSASDLLAGGDTSYNEQFF	TGCAGTGCCTCAGACTTACTAGCGGGGGGCGACACCTCCTACAATGAGCAGTTCTTC
TRBD1	-	TRBV3-1	TRBJ1-3	CASSPGQRNTIYF	TGTGCCAGCAGCCCGGGACAGAGGAACACCATATATTTT
TRBD1	-	TRBV6-5	TRBJ2-7	CASRTGGKPPYEQYF	TGTGCCAGCAGGACAGGGGGCAAGCCTCCCTACGAGCAGTACTTC
TRBD2	-	TRBV29-1	TRBJ2-7	CSVVRGGPTETRYF	TGCAGCGTTGTACGGGGGGGACCCACTGAGACCCGGTACTTC
TRBD2	-	TRBV4-3	TRBJ2-1	CASSQGSQRGGLEQFF	TGCGCCAGCAGCCAAGGTTCACAGCGGGGGGGACTTGAGCAGTTCTTC
-	few	TRBV27	TRBJ2-3	CASSLSDTLTDTQYF	TGTGCCAGCAGTTTATCGGATACCCTCACAGATACGCAGTATTTT
-	few	TRBV12-5	TRBJ2-1	CASGSPIGGSYNEQFF	TGTGCTAGTGGTTCCCCGATAGGGGGGTCCTACAATGAGCAGTTCTTC
-	-	TRBV6-5	TRBJ2-1	CASRLRQVLYNEQFF	TGTGCCAGCAGACTCCGACAGGTACTTTACAATGAGCAGTTCTTC
-	-	TRBV6-5	TRBJ2-1	CASSPFPGIVYNEQFF	TGTGCCAGCAGCCCCTTCCCCGGTATAGTCTACAATGAGCAGTTCTTC
-	-	TRBV7-2	TRBJ2-5	CASSLGEWGVETQYF	TGTGCCAGCAGCTTAGGCGAATGGGGGGTGGAGACCCAGTACTTC
-	-	TRBV4-1	TRBJ1-4	CASSQDIAGSLRKLFF	TGCGCCAGCAGCCAAGATATTGCCGGGTCCCTACGAAAACTGTTTTTT
-	-	TRBV7-2	TRBJ1-2	CASSAYRESNYGYTF	TGTGCCAGCAGCGCCTACCGGGAGTCTAACTATGGCTACACCTTC
TRBD2	-	TRBV5-1	TRBJ2-1	CASKLAGAHEQFF	TGCGCCAGCAAACTAGCGGGGGCCCATGAGCAGTTCTTC
TRBD1	once	TRBV20-1	TRBJ2-7	CSALDRQGRFYEQYF	TGCAGTGCTCTAGACCGACAGGGGCGATTTTACGAGCAGTACTTC
-	-	TRBV3-1	TRBJ1-5	CASSPGQNYSNQPQHF	TGTGCCAGCAGCCCTGGACAAAATTATAGCAATCAGCCCCAGCATTTT
TRBD1	-	TRBV6-5	TRBJ2-5	CASGLQGDQETQYF	TGTGCCAGCGGCTTACAGGGGGACCAAGAGACCCAGTACTTC
-	-	TRBV28	TRBJ2-1	CASSVSAYNEQFF	TGTGCCAGCAGTGTTTCTGCCTACAATGAGCAGTTCTTC
TRBD2	-	TRBV7-4	TRBJ2-1	CASLAWRGGRSEQFF	TGTGCCAGCTTAGCTTGGCGGGGGGGCCGTAGTGAGCAGTTCTTC